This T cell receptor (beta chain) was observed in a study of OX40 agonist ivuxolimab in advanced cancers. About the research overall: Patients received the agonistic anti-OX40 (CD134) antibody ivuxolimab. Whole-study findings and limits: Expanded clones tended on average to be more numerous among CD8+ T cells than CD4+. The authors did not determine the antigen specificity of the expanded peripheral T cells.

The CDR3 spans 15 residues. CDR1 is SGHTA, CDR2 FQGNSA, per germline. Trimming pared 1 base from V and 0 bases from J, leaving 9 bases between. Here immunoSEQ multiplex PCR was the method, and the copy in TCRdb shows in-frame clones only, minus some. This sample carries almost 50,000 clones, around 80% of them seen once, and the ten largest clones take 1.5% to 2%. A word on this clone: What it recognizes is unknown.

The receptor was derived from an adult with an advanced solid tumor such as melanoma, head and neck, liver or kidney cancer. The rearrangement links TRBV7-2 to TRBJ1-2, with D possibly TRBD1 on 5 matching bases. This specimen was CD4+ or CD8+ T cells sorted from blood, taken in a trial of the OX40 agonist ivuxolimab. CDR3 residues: CASSLGGLPNYGYTF. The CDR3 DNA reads TGTGCCAGCAGCTTAGGGGGACTACCTAACTATGGCTACACCTTC.